The 27 T cell receptor beta chains below were found in one sample sequenced in a study of cytomegalovirus exposure and HLA in healthy donors. Both 60 Vbeta primers and 13 Jbeta primers went into the PCR. Data came from immunoSEQ multiplex PCR; TCRdb stores just in-frame clones and leaves some out. The sample lists under 95,000 clones, 76% occurring once. Specimen: PBMCs. The receptor source for this set is a man aged 25 to 45 in good health and CMV-seropositive.

The gene calls are TRBV7-9 and TRBJ1-2, with D possibly TRBD1 on 6 matching bases. The V gene's germline CDR1 is SEHNR and CDR2 FQNEAQ (reference sequence). The CDR3 contains 16 residues. The V gene lost 4 bases and the J gene lost 5 bases, with 20 bases spanning the gap. The CDR3 here is CASSSLVAQGAYGYTF. In nucleotides, the CDR3 is TGTGCCAGCAGCTCCCTGGTGGCACAGGGCGCTTATGGCTACACCTTC.

The chain joins TRBV11-2 to TRBJ1-2; no firm D call. The CDR3 loop spans 12 amino acids. The germline gives CDR1 SGHAT, CDR2 FQNNGV. Trimming took 2 bases from V and 7 from J, leaving 8 bases between them. CDR3 protein: CASSLSMRGYTF. The CDR3 coding sequence is TGTGCCAGCAGCTTAAGTATGCGTGGCTACACCTTC.

This rearrangement joins TRBV7-9 to TRBJ1-3; the D is unclear. Per the germline V gene, CDR1 is SEHNR and CDR2 is FQNEAQ (reference sequence). CDR3 length: 11 residues. The V gene lost 5 bases and the J gene lost 10 bases, with 9 bases spanning the gap. For the CDR3, the DNA is TGTGCCAGCAGCCTCCCGGGTACCATATATTTT. Translation gives CASSLPGTIYF.

This clone showed up just once. The V call is TRBV5-1, the J call TRBJ2-5; D remains ambiguous. The CDR3 consists of 14 residues. Germline loops: CDR1 SGHRS, CDR2 YFSETQ. The ends were cut back, 0 bases at V and 2 bases at J, with 8 bases in the middle. CDR3 sequence reads: CASSLDLPQETQYF. The CDR3 DNA sequence: TGCGCCAGCAGCTTGGATCTCCCTCAAGAGACCCAGTACTTC.

The rearrangement uses TRBV2 and TRBJ2-1; 7 nucleotides line up with TRBD2. The CDR3 runs 15 residues. Germline-derived CDR1 and CDR2 are SNHLY and FYNNEI. J gave up 8 bases and V 2 bases, and 9 bases lay outside the gene matches. CDR3 protein: CASSELNVAGDEQFF. In nucleotides, the CDR3 is TGTGCCAGCAGTGAATTAAACGTAGCGGGCGATGAGCAGTTCTTC.

This clone was recorded a few times. This chain joins TRBV6-6 and TRBJ2-2, with a tentative D call TRBD1 (5 bases). V lost 2 bases and J 7 bases, leaving 14 bases between the germline ends. This CDR3 contains 15 residues. Germline values: CDR1 MNHNY, CDR2 SVGAGI (reference sequence). CDR3: CASSYGQGFDGELFF. The CDR3 region has the DNA TGTGCCAGCAGTTACGGCCAGGGTTTTGACGGGGAGCTGTTTTTT.

The rearrangement uses TRBV5-4 and TRBJ1-6; D is undetermined. The length of the CDR3 is 16 residues. CDR1 and CDR2 from the germline V gene are SGHNT and YYREEE (reference sequence). V lost 1 base and J 0 bases, leaving 8 bases between the germline ends. The CDR3 reads CASSLTGSSYNSPLHF. CDR3 DNA sequence: TGTGCCAGCAGCTTGACTGGGAGCTCCTATAATTCACCCCTCCACTTT.

The chain joins TRBV19 to TRBJ2-7, with a possible D match to TRBD2 (5 bases). CDR3 length: 12 amino acids. From germline, CDR1 is LNHDA and CDR2 SQIVND (reference sequence). Between the trimmed V and J ends, which lost 5 bases and 6 bases, there was a span of 11 bases. The CDR3 spells CASSRPAGEQYF. The CDR3 region has the DNA TGTGCCAGTAGTCGACCGGCGGGCGAGCAGTACTTC.

A single count supports this clone. CDR3 sequence (DNA): TGTGCCAGCAGTGAAATAGAGGGCAGCTCTGGAAACACCATATATTTT. The encoded protein is CASSEIEGSSGNTIYF. The V gene is TRBV6-1, the J gene TRBJ1-3, with no clear D. V was pared by 2 bases and J by 0 bases, with 11 bases between. The CDR3 spans 16 residues. Germline-derived CDR1 and CDR2 are MNHNS and SASEGT.

With respect to this clone: The sample carries other DNA sequences with the same CDR3. The J gene is TRBJ2-4, the V gene TRBV30; 7 positions match TRBD1. CDR1 is GTSNPN and CDR2 is SVGIG in the germline V gene (reference sequence). The CDR3 runs 13 residues. Trimming took 2 bases from V and 6 from J; bases not matched to a gene: 4. CDR3 sequence (DNA): TGTGCCTGGAGTAGACAGGGTGGAAACATTCAGTACTTC. Protein sequence: CAWSRQGGNIQYF.

V gene TRBV5-1 combines with J gene TRBJ1-3; 7 nucleotides line up with TRBD1. Germline-derived CDR1 and CDR2 are SGHRS and YFSETQ. This CDR3 spans 17 amino acids. The ends lost 0 bases at V and 1 base at J; junction bases unmatched: 7. CDR3 amino acids: CASSLEGGRGSGNTIYF. The CDR3 nucleotides read TGCGCCAGCAGCTTGGAAGGCGGCAGGGGGTCTGGAAACACCATATATTTT.

This clone was observed a handful of times. This chain uses TRBV12-2 with TRBJ2-4; the DNA was not compared with TRBD1, the D call given in the table. TRBV12-2 is recorded as a pseudogene. This CDR3 contains 16 residues. CDR3 region: CASRLELPGAKNIQYF. CDR3 DNA: TGTGCAAGTCGCTTAGAGTTGCCAGGGGCCAAAAACATTCAGTACTTC.

The chain links TRBV18 to TRBJ1-4; D is undetermined. This CDR3 contains 15 residues. Germline values: CDR1 KGHSH, CDR2 LQKENI. Trimming took 6 bases from V and 3 from J, leaving 14 bases between them. The CDR3 reads CASSTHSGANEKLFF. The CDR3 coding sequence is TGTGCCAGCTCCACACATAGCGGGGCTAATGAAAAACTGTTTTTT. The full variable domain, in which reference TRBV18 and TRBJ1-4 provide the parts outside the CDR3, is NAGVMQNPRHLVRRRGQEARLRCSPMKGHSHVYWYRQLPEEGLKFMVYLQKENIIDESGMPKERFSAEFPKEGPSILRIQQVVRGDSAAYFCASSTHSGANEKLFFGSGTQLSVL.

This sequence joins TRBV14 and TRBJ2-5; a possible D gene is TRBD2 (5 bases). The assigned J gene may be wrong: the sequence end matches TRBJ2-7 better. The CDR3 has 15 amino acids. The V gene's germline CDR1 is SGHDN and CDR2 FVKESK. The CDR3 DNA is TGTGCCAGCAGCCAAGGGGCGGACTCGTTCGACGAGCAGTACTTC. This encodes CASSQGADSFDEQYF.

The gene calls are TRBV9 and TRBJ1-1, with D possibly TRBD1 on 6 matching bases. This CDR3 has 15 amino acids. Germline values: CDR1 SGDLS, CDR2 YYNGEE. V lost 3 bases and J 1 base, leaving 13 bases between the germline ends. CDR3 in amino acids: CASSADRPRNTEAFF. The CDR3 DNA reads TGTGCCAGCAGCGCCGACAGGCCACGGAACACTGAAGCTTTCTTT.

The gene calls are TRBV5-4 and TRBJ2-2, with 7 bases identical to TRBD2. CDR3 length: 15 residues. The germline gives CDR1 SGHNT, CDR2 YYREEE (reference sequence). V trimming: 3 bases; J trimming: 5 bases; junction bases outside the gene matches: 7. This chain's CDR3 is CASSSGLVGTGELFF. CDR3 coding DNA: TGTGCCAGCAGCTCCGGACTAGTGGGGACCGGGGAGCTGTTTTTT. The whole variable domain, filled in from reference TRBV5-4 and TRBJ2-2, reads ETGVTQSPTHLIKTRGQQVTLRCSSQSGHNTVSWYQQALGQGPQFIFQYYREEENGRGNFPPRFSGLQFPNYSSELNVNALELDDSALYLCASSSGLVGTGELFFGEGSRLTVL.

This chain uses TRBV11-2 with TRBJ2-3; 7 bases line up with TRBD2. Germline V lookup: CDR1 SGHAT, CDR2 FQNNGV. This CDR3 is built from 17 residues. V lost 6 bases and J lost 4; bases outside the gene matches: 16. CDR3 nucleotides: TGTGCCAGCAGTCCGACTCCGGCCAGCGGGATCGCAGATACGCAGTATTTT. Protein product: CASSPTPASGIADTQYF.

The V and J genes are TRBV9 and TRBJ2-1; a possible D gene is TRBD1 (6 bases). Germline V gene sequence: CDR1 SGDLS, CDR2 YYNGEE. This CDR3 is built from 14 residues. Trimming cost V 3 bases and J 3 bases, with 10 bases left between them. The CDR3 bases are TGTGCCAGCAGCGAGGGGGACCTCTACAATGAGCAGTTCTTC. This translates into CASSEGDLYNEQFF.

V usage is TRBV4-2 and J usage is TRBJ1-4, with D possibly being TRBD1 (5 bases). CDR1 is LGHNA and CDR2 is YNFKEQ in the germline V gene. Trimming removed 5 bases at V and 5 bases at J, with 15 bases between. The CDR3 extends over 15 amino acids. CDR3 DNA sequence: TGTGCCAGCAGCTCCGCGACAGCGCAGAATGAAAAACTGTTTTTT. Translated: CASSSATAQNEKLFF.

CDR3 DNA: TGTGCCAGCAGCTTAATTAGGCCAGGCAGGAACACTGAAGCTTTCTTT. Protein sequence: CASSLIRPGRNTEAFF. The V call is TRBV7-6, the J call TRBJ1-1, with D hard to call. Trimming stripped 2 bases from V and 1 base from J, with 14 bases between. CDR3 size: 16 residues. CDR1 and CDR2 (germline): SGHVS, FNYEAQ.

This chain uses TRBV5-1 with TRBJ1-4; TRBD1 is a possible D gene (6 bases). Trimming shortened V by 4 bases and J by 4 bases, and 17 bases separated the two germline ends. This CDR3 region has 16 residues. CDR1 is SGHRS, CDR2 YFSETQ, per germline. The CDR3: CASSTYSGHSNEKLFF. The CDR3 DNA reads as TGCGCCAGCAGCACCTACTCGGGACACAGTAATGAAAAACTGTTTTTT.

This chain uses TRBV19 with TRBJ2-3; TRBD1 matches 8 bases. The length of the CDR3 is 15 residues. From germline, CDR1 is LNHDA and CDR2 SQIVND (reference sequence). With 8 bases clipped from V and 7 bases from J, the junction kept 14 bases outside the gene matches. CDR3 amino acids: CASFNPGGVGNTQYF. As DNA, the CDR3 is TGTGCCAGTTTTAACCCAGGGGGCGTCGGGAATACGCAGTATTTT.

The V and J genes are TRBV2 and TRBJ1-2; D gene unclear. The CDR3 is made up of 16 amino acids. The V gene's germline CDR1 is SNHLY and CDR2 FYNNEI. V lost 6 bases, J lost 0 bases, and 17 bases lay in between. CDR3 residues: CASSRKRASPNYGYTF. The CDR3 nucleotides read TGTGCCAGCAGCCGGAAGAGGGCCTCTCCTAACTATGGCTACACCTTC.

This clone was seen more than once but under ten times. The gene calls are TRBV6-4 and TRBJ2-1, with 11 nucleotides matching TRBD2. Germline CDR1 and CDR2: MRHNA and SNTAGT. Trimming removed 4 bases from V and 8 bases from J; junction bases left unmatched: 7. There are 15 residues in the CDR3. The CDR3 is CASSASGRPGDEQFF. The CDR3 DNA reads TGTGCCAGCAGTGCTAGCGGGAGGCCTGGGGATGAGCAGTTCTTC.

The rearrangement joins TRBV6-5 to TRBJ1-2, with 7 bases aligning to TRBD1. The V gene's germline CDR1 is MNHEY and CDR2 SVGAGI. The CDR3 has 15 residues. V was clipped by 5 bases and J by 8 bases; unmatched bases: 14. The CDR3, as DNA: TGTGCCAGCAGTCCCTTGGAGGCGACAGGGAGGGGCTACACCTTC. This translates into CASSPLEATGRGYTF.

The V gene is TRBV7-2, the J gene TRBJ1-4; 7 bases align to TRBD1. With V trimmed by 5 bases and J by 4 bases, 4 bases remained unmatched. Germline assignment: CDR1 SGHTA and CDR2 FQGNSA. This CDR3 has 14 amino acids. The CDR3 region has the DNA TGTGCCAGCAGCGTCGGGACAGATAATGAAAAACTGTTTTTT. Protein: CASSVGTDNEKLFF.

The rearrangement uses TRBV4-3 and TRBJ2-1; 9 bases line up with TRBD2. The CDR3 totals 16 residues. Germline loops: CDR1 LGHNA, CDR2 YSLEER. J gave up 4 bases and V 0 bases, and 4 bases lay outside the gene matches. The DNA of the CDR3 is TGCGCCAGCAGCCAAGATTTAGCGGGAGCTTACAATGAGCAGTTCTTC. It is translated as CASSQDLAGAYNEQFF.